These 10 T cell receptor beta chains were all obtained from the same sample, sequenced in a study of glioma-infiltrating T cells after dendritic cell vaccination. Method: immunoSEQ multiplex PCR; TCRdb's copy keeps in-frame clones and lacks some. The sample consists of roughly 96,000 clones, over 60% of them appearing once. The sequences come from blood, collected before dendritic cell vaccination. Receptors originate from a human donor with glioblastoma.

This clone was counted a single time. Written as DNA, the CDR3 is TGTGCCAGCAGCTTAAGGGCTGCAGGCAGTGAAGCTTTCTTT. It translates to CASSLRAAGSEAFF. The chain uses TRBV7-3 and TRBJ1-1; D is uncertain. Trimming took 1 base from V and 7 from J, leaving 13 bases between them. The CDR3 contains 14 residues. Per germline, CDR1 SGHTA and CDR2 FQGTGA.

The chain joins TRBV28 to TRBJ2-3, with D perhaps TRBD1 (6 bases). The CDR3 runs to 12 residues. CDR1 and CDR2 from the germline V gene are MDHEN and SYDVKM. Trimming removed 11 bases at V and 3 bases at J, with 12 bases between. In DNA form, the CDR3 reads TGTGCCGGGTCAGGGGAGACAGATACGCAGTATTTT. It translates to CAGSGETDTQYF.

This chain connects TRBV7-2 to TRBJ2-1; 9 bases agree with TRBD2. Per germline, CDR1 SGHTA and CDR2 FQGNSA. V shed 1 base, J shed 6 bases, and the junction held 10 bases outside the gene matches. This CDR3 spans 17 amino acids. The CDR3 sequence is CASSLEAGGWSGNEQFF. The CDR3 DNA sequence: TGTGCCAGCAGCTTAGAGGCGGGAGGGTGGTCGGGCAATGAGCAGTTCTTC.

V usage is TRBV2 and J usage is TRBJ2-7, with 7 bases that match TRBD2. Germline values: CDR1 SNHLY, CDR2 FYNNEI. Unmatched junction bases numbered 8, after V lost 2 bases and J lost 1 base. The CDR3 totals 16 residues. The CDR3 DNA sequence: TGTGCCAGCAGTGAACCCGGGCTAGCGGCATCCTACGAGCAGTACTTC. It is translated as CASSEPGLAASYEQYF.

The chain has TRBV13 and TRBJ1-1, with D possibly TRBD1 on 6 matching bases. Deletions cut 3 bases from V and 7 bases from J, with 12 bases between. The CDR3 has 13 residues. Germline lookup yields CDR1 PRHDT and CDR2 FYEKMQ (reference sequence). The CDR3 is CASSFRQAFEAFF. CDR3 nucleotides: TGTGCCAGCAGCTTCCGACAGGCCTTTGAAGCTTTCTTT.

The J gene is TRBJ2-1, the V gene TRBV9, with no clear D. CDR1 and CDR2 from the germline V gene are SGDLS and YYNGEE. This CDR3 region has 15 residues. The V gene lost 3 bases and the J gene lost 0 bases, with 10 bases spanning the gap. CDR3: CASSATGNSYNEQFF. The CDR3 DNA sequence: TGTGCCAGCAGCGCCACGGGTAACTCCTACAATGAGCAGTTCTTC. Full variable domain (rest looked up from reference TRBV9 and TRBJ2-1): DSGVTQTPKHLITATGQRVTLRCSPRSGDLSVYWYQQSLDQGLQFLIQYYNGEERAKGNILERFSAQQFPDLHSELNLSSLELGDSALYFCASSATGNSYNEQFFGPGTRLTVL.

The chain is built from TRBV5-1 and TRBJ1-2; 10 nucleotides align to TRBD1. Germline values: CDR1 SGHRS, CDR2 YFSETQ. This CDR3 has 15 residues. V gave up 0 bases and J gave up 7 bases; unmatched junction bases: 6. The CDR3 region is CASSLGQGARGGYTF. The CDR3 region has the DNA TGCGCCAGCAGCTTGGGACAGGGGGCACGAGGTGGCTACACCTTC.

The rearrangement joins TRBV6-5 to TRBJ2-5; D is possibly TRBD1 (6 bases). This CDR3 region has 14 residues. Germline CDR1 reads MNHEY; CDR2 reads SVGAGI. V was pared by 3 bases and J by 4 bases, with 12 bases between. The CDR3 protein is CASSYSGQRETQYF. In nucleotides, the CDR3 is TGTGCCAGCAGTTATAGTGGACAGCGAGAGACCCAGTACTTC.

CDR3 bases: TGCGCCAGCAGCTCGCCCTCTAATCCGGGACTCTCAACCTACGAGCAGTACTTC. Protein sequence: CASSSPSNPGLSTYEQYF. This chain links TRBV5-1 with TRBJ2-7; weak D call: TRBD2 (6 bases). From germline, CDR1 is SGHRS and CDR2 YFSETQ. V lost 3 bases and J 2 bases, leaving 24 bases between the germline ends. The length of the CDR3 is 18 residues.

The chain combines TRBV5-5 with TRBJ1-2; no reliable D call. This CDR3 has 12 residues. CDR1 and CDR2 (germline): SGHKS, YYEKEE (reference sequence). The V gene lost 1 base and the J gene lost 7 bases, with 8 bases spanning the gap. The CDR3 nucleotides are TGTGCCAGCAGCTTGTCGAGGGTTGGCTACACCTTC. Amino acids: CASSLSRVGYTF.